The entry below gives a single TCR beta chain sequence along with its context. Trimming at V came to 4 bases and at J to 5 bases, leaving 13 bases not matched to a gene. The CDR3 totals 18 residues. Germline lookup yields CDR1 PRHDT and CDR2 FYEKMQ (reference sequence). This entry comes from a study of shared T cell receptors in the human thymus. Only in-frame clones appear in the TCRdb table, and some are missing; sequencing was by immunoSEQ multiplex PCR. The sample gives hundreds of thousands of clones, 70% to 90% of which show up once; around 0.0099% is in the top ten. These data were also reused for a study on human thymus T cells. That study adds: Corrective surgery for congenital heart defects was being performed on the healthy Finnish infants who were the donors. Thymus was obtained from resections taken during corrective heart surgery. Gene usage for V and J segments appeared biased in thymic and blood repertoires. In unrelated individuals, thymic repertoires overlapped highly, according to related research.

The chain carries TRBV13 and TRBJ2-7, with 14 bases matching TRBD2. Sequenced sample: thymocytes. The clonotype comes from a boy under two years old with a congenital heart defect. For the CDR3, the DNA is TGTGCCAGCAGCTGCGGGACTAGCGGGAGCGGGAAGCAGAACGAGCAGTACTTC. Its translation is CASSCGTSGSGKQNEQYF.